This T cell receptor beta chain was sequenced in a study of T-cell reconstitution after alpha-beta-depleted transplantation in children. Preparation of the TCRbeta library used unique molecular identifiers. A single record per CDR3 protein comes from TCRdb applying MiXCR to the PCR reads. The repertoire holds 250,000 to 300,000 distinct CDR3 sequences, with roughly 7.8% as singletons. The table lists this clonotype with many counts. Its specificity is not known. The CDR3 consists of 15 residues. Germline assignment: CDR1 SGDLS and CDR2 YYNGEE. Unmatched junction bases numbered 5, after V lost 4 bases and J lost 4 bases. General study results and limits: By one year post-transplant, T-cell counts and diversity largely arose from T cells that were newly produced.

Sequencing used peripheral blood, obtained 360 days after TCRalphabeta/CD19-depleted stem cell transplant. The sequence was obtained from a female patient under 10 years old who had a stem cell transplant for Fanconi anemia, so the T cells may come from the graft donor. This chain connects TRBV9 to TRBJ2-1, with 10 bases fitting TRBD2. CDR3 DNA sequence: TGTGCCAGCAGCCCGGCTAGCGGGGGTTACAATGAGCAGTTCTTC. It encodes CASSPASGGYNEQFF.